A single sample gave rise to the 23 T cell receptor beta chains below, sequenced in a study of T cells after yellow fever vaccination. One entry per CDR3 protein, called by TCRdb with MiXCR from the 5' RACE reads. The sample contains 500,000 to 650,000 distinct CDR3 sequences, around 17% of which appear only once. The material was PBMCs, obtained roughly 5 days after the first yellow fever vaccination. Receptors originate from a man aged 18 to 29 who received the YFV17D yellow fever vaccine.

This clonotype occurred a few times. The chain couples TRBV5-1 to TRBJ2-5, with 11 bases fitting TRBD1. The CDR3 is 16 amino acids. Germline CDR1 and CDR2: SGHRS and YFSETQ. Trimming took 3 bases from V and 1 from J; bases not matched to a gene: 5. This chain's CDR3 is CASSSPGTGGQETQYF. CDR3 nucleotide sequence: TGCGCCAGCAGCTCACCCGGGACAGGGGGCCAAGAGACCCAGTACTTC.

The chain has TRBV21-1 and TRBJ2-3; the listed D gene, TRBD2, was not tested against the DNA. TRBV21-1 is designated a pseudogene. The CDR3 has 18 amino acids. CDR3 sequence: CASSKKSGGLTGADTQYF. CDR3 nucleotide sequence: TGTGCCAGCAGCAAAAAAAGCGGGGGACTGACGGGGGCAGATACGCAGTATTTT.

The chain couples TRBV4-3 to TRBJ2-7, with 9 bases lining up with TRBD2. J lost 2 bases, V lost 1 base, and 0 bases had no gene match. Germline-derived CDR1 and CDR2 are LGHNA and YSLEER. This CDR3 region has 14 residues. CDR3 bases: TGCGCCAGCAGCCAAGTAGCGGGGGCCTACGAGCAGTACTTC. This gives the protein CASSQVAGAYEQYF.

The chain has TRBV12-3 or TRBV12-4 and TRBJ1-2; tentatively, D is TRBD1 (5 bases). The CDR3 is 16 amino acids. V was shortened by 8 bases and J by 1 base, with 20 bases between the two germline ends. CDR3 sequence reads: CASERLRGTLNYGYTF. CDR3 sequence (DNA): TGTGCCAGCGAACGCCTCCGGGGCACCCTTAACTATGGCTACACCTTC.

The CDR3, as DNA: TGTGCCAGTAGTATTCCGGGACAGAGCTCCTATAATTCACCCCTCCACTTT. Translated: CASSIPGQSSYNSPLHF. The chain has TRBV19 and TRBJ1-6; TRBD1 agrees at 7 bases. V shed 3 bases, J shed 0 bases, and the junction held 5 bases outside the gene matches. CDR3 length: 17 amino acids. The germline gives CDR1 LNHDA, CDR2 SQIVND (reference sequence).

In its sample, this clonotype was seen a few times. This rearrangement joins TRBV7-3 to TRBJ2-2; D possibly uses TRBD1 or TRBD2 (5 bases each). V was shortened by 5 bases and J by 2 bases, with 12 bases between the two germline ends. Germline V CDR1 and CDR2: SGHTA, FQGTGA. The CDR3 runs 15 residues. In DNA, the CDR3 is TGTGCCAGCAGCCCCGGGACGCCCAACACCGGGGAGCTGTTTTTT. This sequence encodes CASSPGTPNTGELFF.

This chain joins TRBV6-1 and TRBJ2-5, with 8 bases fitting TRBD1. Germline CDR1 is MNHNS and CDR2 is SASEGT. The J segment lost 5 bases and the V segment lost 5 bases, leaving 10 bases of the junction unmatched. The CDR3 loop spans 15 amino acids. The chain's CDR3 is CASSPGQGYAETQYF. CDR3 DNA sequence: TGTGCCAGCAGTCCAGGACAGGGTTATGCGGAGACCCAGTACTTC.

This sequence joins TRBV2 and TRBJ2-7; D unresolved. The length of the CDR3 is 13 residues. Germline lookup yields CDR1 SNHLY and CDR2 FYNNEI. Trimming took 2 bases from V and 2 from J, leaving 7 bases between them. The CDR3 DNA follows: TGTGCCAGCAGTGAATACGGCCCCTACGAGCAGTACGTC. Protein sequence: CASSEYGPYEQYV.

The chain carries TRBV10-3 and TRBJ2-2; perhaps TRBD1 as D (6 bases). This CDR3 has 13 amino acids. Germline CDR1 is ENHRY and CDR2 is SYGVKD. The V gene lost 10 bases and the J gene lost 1 base, with 10 bases spanning the gap. The CDR3: CATRTENTGELFF. CDR3 bases: TGTGCCACACGGACAGAGAACACCGGGGAGCTGTTTTTT.

This clonotype has just a few counts. The J gene is TRBJ1-6, the V gene TRBV5-4, with D uncertain. The CDR3 length is 14 residues. Trimming removed 0 bases at V and 7 bases at J, with 8 bases between. CDR1 is SGHNT and CDR2 is YYREEE in the germline V gene (reference sequence). Here the CDR3 reads CASSLETANSPLHF. CDR3 coding DNA: TGTGCCAGCAGCTTGGAAACAGCCAATTCACCCCTCCACTTT.

This clonotype was found a few times. This chain connects TRBV29-1 to TRBJ1-1; D ambiguous. The CDR3 runs 11 residues. V lost 6 bases and J 7 bases, leaving 12 bases between the germline ends. Germline V gene lookup returns CDR1 SQVTM and CDR2 ANQGSEA. This CDR3 reads CSVRPPVEAFF. The CDR3 nucleotides are TGCAGCGTCAGGCCACCAGTTGAAGCTTTCTTT.

In its sample, this clonotype was seen once. The gene calls are TRBV6-2 or TRBV6-3 and TRBJ2-2; no clear D gene. From germline, CDR1 is MNHEY and CDR2 SVGEGT. The CDR3 has 13 residues. The V end was cut by 7 bases, the J end by 3 bases, with 9 bases between. CDR3 sequence (DNA): TGTGCCAGCACAGTGTGGGACACCGGGGAGCTGTTTTTT. Encoded protein: CASTVWDTGELFF.

The chain's CDR3 is CASSFSGGEQYV. The CDR3 DNA sequence: TGTGCCAGCAGCTTTTCAGGAGGTGAGCAGTACGTC. The J gene is TRBJ2-7, the V gene TRBV5-4; the D gene is possibly TRBD2 (5 bases). The CDR3 covers 12 residues. Germline CDR1 reads SGHNT; CDR2 reads YYREEE (reference sequence). V was cut by 2 bases and J by 7 bases, with 10 bases left in between.

The CDR3 bases are TGCGCCAGCAGCATTTGGAGGGGGACCTACGAGCAGTACTTC. Its protein is CASSIWRGTYEQYF. The gene calls are TRBV4-3 and TRBJ2-7; either TRBD1 or TRBD2 may supply D (6 bases each). The length of the CDR3 is 14 residues. CDR1 and CDR2 from the germline V gene are LGHNA and YSLEER. Trimming took off 5 bases at V and 2 bases at J, with 13 bases between the two ends.

The V gene is TRBV10-3, the J gene TRBJ1-4; 9 bases are shared with TRBD1. CDR3 size: 13 residues. Germline CDR1 reads ENHRY; CDR2 reads SYGVKD. With 4 bases clipped from V and 10 bases from J, the junction kept 4 bases outside the gene matches. This chain's CDR3 is CAISGTGDTKLFF. CDR3 sequence (DNA): TGTGCCATCAGTGGGACAGGGGATACAAAACTGTTTTTT.

This clonotype was counted between two and nine times. V usage is TRBV5-8 and J usage is TRBJ2-3; no clear D gene. In germline, CDR1 is SGHTS, CDR2 YDEGEE. Trimming shortened V by 0 bases and J by 0 bases, and 8 bases separated the two germline ends. This CDR3 has 15 amino acids. The CDR3 loop reads CASSLAPTSTDTQYF. CDR3 bases: TGTGCCAGCAGCTTGGCGCCAACTAGCACAGATACGCAGTATTTT.

This clonotype appeared a few times. The chain has TRBV5-1 and TRBJ2-5, with D possibly called TRBD1 or TRBD2 (5 bases each). The CDR3 has 15 residues. The V gene's germline CDR1 is SGHRS and CDR2 YFSETQ. V was pared by 3 bases and J by 5 bases, with 17 bases between. Written as DNA, the CDR3 is TGCGCCAGCAGCTCTTTTGCCGGGGCCGGGGAGACCCAGTACTTC. It translates to CASSSFAGAGETQYF.

This clonotype came up many times. V usage is TRBV5-1 and J usage is TRBJ1-1; D unresolved. Germline values: CDR1 SGHRS, CDR2 YFSETQ. V gave up 2 bases and J gave up 3 bases, with 11 bases separating them. CDR3 size: 14 residues. The DNA of the CDR3 is TGCGCCAGCAGCTTTCAATCCCCGGACACTGAAGCTTTCTTT. This gives the protein CASSFQSPDTEAFF.

This clonotype was picked up a small number of times. DNA of the CDR3: TGCGCCAGCACCCTGGGCGGGGCAAGCGGGGAGCTGTTTTTT. Protein sequence: CASTLGGASGELFF. The V and J genes are TRBV5-1 and TRBJ2-2; tentative D call: TRBD2 (6 bases). Looked up from germline, CDR1 is SGHRS and CDR2 is YFSETQ. CDR3 length: 14 amino acids. The V end lost 6 bases, the J end lost 7 bases, and 16 bases lay between the germline ends.

The chain is built from TRBV4-2 and TRBJ1-5, with 8 positions matching TRBD1. CDR1 is LGHNA and CDR2 is YNFKEQ in the germline V gene. This CDR3 is built from 13 residues. The V segment lost 0 bases and the J segment 13 bases; nucleotides outside the gene matches: 5. CDR3 DNA sequence: TGTGCCAGCAGCCAAGATACGGACAGGGATCAGCATTTT. This encodes CASSQDTDRDQHF.

V and J are TRBV12-3 or TRBV12-4 and TRBJ2-7; D call uncertain. This CDR3 is built from 14 residues. The ends were cut back, 2 bases at V and 5 bases at J, with 13 bases in the middle. The CDR3 is CASSLIRYRHEQYF. In DNA form, the CDR3 reads TGTGCCAGCAGTTTAATCAGGTATCGTCACGAGCAGTACTTC.

In this sample, this clonotype turned up a few times. The chain carries TRBV7-2 and TRBJ2-5, with D tentatively TRBD1 or TRBD2 (5 bases each). The CDR3 spans 15 residues. V lost 5 bases and J lost 4, with 17 bases in between. Germline V CDR1 and CDR2: SGHTA, FQGNSA. The CDR3 here is CASSATGRERETQYF. Here the CDR3 DNA reads TGTGCCAGCAGCGCCACGGGCAGGGAGAGAGAGACCCAGTACTTC. The whole variable domain, filled in from reference TRBV7-2 and TRBJ2-5, reads GAGVSQSPSNKVTEKGKDVELRCDPISGHTALYWYRQSLGQGLEFLIYFQGNSAPDKSGLPSDRFSAERTGGSVSTLTIQRTQQEDSAVYLCASSATGRERETQYFGPGTRLLVL.

This clonotype has ten or more counts. V and J are TRBV5-1 and TRBJ2-3; the match to TRBD2 covers 11 bases. V trimming: 4 bases; J trimming: 4 bases; junction bases outside the gene matches: 11. This CDR3 region has 17 residues. The germline V gene encodes CDR1 SGHRS and CDR2 YFSETQ. The CDR3 coding sequence is TGCGCCAGCAGCAAATACCTTAGCGGGGGGGCCGCAGATACGCAGTATTTT. Translating it yields CASSKYLSGGAADTQYF.